The 10 T cell receptor beta chains in this list originate from one sample, sequenced in a study of T-cell memory formation after mild COVID-19. Using its own MiXCR run on the 5' RACE reads, TCRdb lists one record per CDR3 protein. The table has 250,000 to 300,000 distinct CDR3 sequences, 15% to 20% seen once. Material for sequencing was PBMCs or a T cell subset sorted from them (not recorded which). All receptors come from a man between 18 and 35 years old who had mild COVID-19 (a few samples of this study predate the infection). Cell type and time point are not known.

The chain links TRBV5-1 to TRBJ2-3; the match to TRBD1 covers 7 bases. The ends lost 7 bases at V and 1 base at J; junction bases unmatched: 9. Germline-derived CDR1 and CDR2 are SGHRS and YFSETQ. This CDR3 has 15 amino acids. CDR3 residues: CASQRGPTGTDTQYF. CDR3 nucleotides: TGCGCCAGCCAGAGGGGGCCTACCGGCACAGATACGCAGTATTTT.

This clonotype was observed a few times. V and J are TRBV7-3 and TRBJ2-6, with D maybe TRBD1 (6 bases). Trimming removed 2 bases from V and 0 bases from J, with 14 bases in between. Germline V CDR1 and CDR2: SGHTA, FQGTGA. This CDR3 is 18 amino acids long. Here the CDR3 DNA reads TGTGCCAGCAGCTTAGTCGCAACAGGGTTCTCTGGGGCCAACGTCCTGACTTTC. The encoded protein is CASSLVATGFSGANVLTF.

V usage is TRBV5-1 and J usage is TRBJ2-1; D gene ambiguous. The CDR3 length is 13 residues. From germline, CDR1 is SGHRS and CDR2 YFSETQ. The V end lost 4 bases, the J end lost 6 bases, and 11 bases lay between the germline ends. The CDR3 protein is CASSPSGFNEQFF. The CDR3 coding sequence is TGCGCCAGCAGCCCCTCAGGTTTCAATGAGCAGTTCTTC.

This clonotype has at least ten counts. The J gene is TRBJ2-5, the V gene TRBV20-1; 11 bases are shared with TRBD2. Germline CDR1 DFQATT, CDR2 SNEGSKA (reference sequence). V was pared by 4 bases and J by 4 bases, with 11 bases of the junction left unmatched. The CDR3 is made up of 16 amino acids. The CDR3 is CSAKSFFSGGVETQYF. The DNA of the CDR3 is TGCAGTGCTAAATCCTTTTTTAGCGGGGGGGTAGAGACCCAGTACTTC.

The CDR3 DNA follows: TGTGCCACCGGGTTCACCTACGAGCAGTACGTC. Translated: CATGFTYEQYV. The rearrangement uses TRBV24-1 and TRBJ2-7; no reliable D call. Trimming cost V 9 bases and J 2 bases, with 7 bases left between them. Germline V gene data show CDR1 as KGHDR and CDR2 as SFDVKD. The CDR3 totals 11 residues.

This clonotype has only a few counts. The V call is TRBV5-1, the J call TRBJ2-1; no clear D. V shed 3 bases and J shed 6 bases, with 16 bases lying between them. CDR3 length: 15 residues. Germline values: CDR1 SGHRS, CDR2 YFSETQ. The CDR3 is CASSSPSSVFNEQFF. The CDR3 DNA sequence: TGCGCCAGCAGCTCGCCTTCGAGCGTGTTCAATGAGCAGTTCTTC. Filled out from reference TRBV5-1 and TRBJ2-1, the complete variable domain reads KAGVTQTPRYLIKTRGQQVTLSCSPISGHRSVSWYQQTPGQGLQFLFEYFSETQRNKGNFPGRFSGRQFSNSRSEMNVSTLELGDSALYLCASSSPSSVFNEQFFGPGTRLTVL.

The chain couples TRBV11-2 to TRBJ2-4; D not resolved. This CDR3 has 13 residues. Germline V gene sequence: CDR1 SGHAT, CDR2 FQNNGV. Between the trimmed V and J ends, which lost 0 bases and 4 bases, there was a span of 4 bases. As DNA, the CDR3 is TGTGCCAGCAGCTTAGATCCAAAAAACATTCAGTACTTC. Translated: CASSLDPKNIQYF.

The chain uses TRBV18 and TRBJ2-5, with D hard to call. The CDR3 has 17 amino acids. CDR1 is KGHSH, CDR2 LQKENI, per germline. V lost 0 bases, J lost 6 bases, and 20 bases lay in between. The CDR3 here is CASSPPVVQPTRKTQYF. CDR3 coding DNA: TGTGCCAGCTCACCACCGGTAGTCCAGCCGACCAGGAAGACCCAGTACTTC.

The chain recombines TRBV6-1 with TRBJ1-1; no clear D gene. Deletions cut 4 bases from V and 1 base from J, with 7 bases between. This CDR3 has 13 amino acids. Germline V lookup: CDR1 MNHNS, CDR2 SASEGT. The CDR3 reads CASSVSRNTEAFF. In DNA form, the CDR3 reads TGTGCCAGCAGTGTGAGCAGGAACACTGAAGCTTTCTTT.

The chain couples TRBV4-2 to TRBJ2-6, with D possibly matching TRBD1 (6 bases). This CDR3 has 18 residues. Between the trimmed V and J ends, which lost 1 base and 0 bases, there was a span of 13 bases. Germline loops: CDR1 LGHNA, CDR2 YNFKEQ. CDR3 sequence (DNA): TGTGCCAGCAGCCAAGTCGACAGGCACCGCTCTGGGGCCAACGTCCTGACTTTC. Translation gives CASSQVDRHRSGANVLTF.